Shown below are 10 T cell receptor beta chains from a single sample sequenced in a study of blood T cell repertoires in COVID-19. Only in-frame clones appear in the TCRdb table, and some are missing; sequencing was by immunoSEQ multiplex PCR. Counted here are some 350,000 clones, 87% occurring once; the ten biggest clones make up 6% to 7%. The material sequenced was peripheral blood. Receptors were obtained from a woman aged 45-60 years with COVID-19, enrolled during active disease.

This chain connects TRBV9 to TRBJ2-3, with TRBD1 matching over 7 bases. Germline lookup yields CDR1 SGDLS and CDR2 YYNGEE. The CDR3 loop spans 16 amino acids. The trim removed 0 bases at V and 2 bases at J, leaving 6 bases unmatched. This CDR3 is CASSVALGQYTDTQYF. The CDR3 DNA sequence: TGTGCCAGCAGCGTAGCTTTGGGACAGTACACAGATACGCAGTATTTT.

The chain uses TRBV14 and TRBJ2-7; D is perhaps TRBD2 (5 bases). V dropped 3 bases and J dropped 7 bases, with 22 bases sitting between them. From germline, CDR1 is SGHDN and CDR2 FVKESK. The CDR3 runs to 16 residues. The CDR3 is CASSHFEGAVGKEQYF. CDR3 DNA: TGTGCCAGCAGCCATTTCGAGGGAGCGGTGGGAAAAGAGCAGTACTTC.

V usage is TRBV28 and J usage is TRBJ2-1; tentative D call: TRBD2 (6 bases). Per germline, CDR1 MDHEN and CDR2 SYDVKM. The CDR3 covers 12 residues. V was trimmed by 2 bases and J by 14 bases, leaving 13 bases between them. The CDR3 loop reads CASSLRGRKEFF. CDR3 bases: TGTGCCAGCAGTTTACGAGGGAGGAAAGAGTTCTTC.

The chain is built from TRBV6-2 or TRBV6-3 and TRBJ1-1; TRBD1 matches at 10 bases. The germline CDR1 and CDR2 sequences are MNHEY and SVGEGT. With 5 bases clipped from V and 1 base from J, the junction kept 1 base outside the gene matches. The CDR3 length is 14 residues. CDR3 protein: CASSRTGGNTEAFF. The CDR3 bases are TGTGCCAGCAGTCGGACAGGGGGGAACACTGAAGCTTTCTTT.

The chain couples TRBV5-1 to TRBJ2-3, with 7 bases matching TRBD1. This CDR3 is built from 14 residues. The V gene end was trimmed by 4 bases and the J gene end by 5 bases; junction bases not matched to a gene: 7. CDR1 is SGHRS, CDR2 YFSETQ, per germline. The CDR3 DNA follows: TGCGCCAGCAGCCCGCAGGGGGATGGAGATACGCAGTATTTT. It encodes CASSPQGDGDTQYF. The complete variable domain, with remaining parts taken from reference TRBV5-1 and TRBJ2-3, reads KAGVTQTPRYLIKTRGQQVTLSCSPISGHRSVSWYQQTPGQGLQFLFEYFSETQRNKGNFPGRFSGRQFSNSRSEMNVSTLELGDSALYLCASSPQGDGDTQYFGPGTRLTVL.

The CDR3 loop is CASSQMGHPNQPQHF. Written as DNA, the CDR3 is TGTGCCAGCAGTCAAATGGGACATCCCAATCAGCCCCAGCATTTT. The chain joins TRBV6-4 to TRBJ1-5; the D gene is possibly TRBD1 (6 bases). This CDR3 region has 15 residues. The germline CDR1 and CDR2 sequences are MRHNA and SNTAGT. V dropped 5 bases and J dropped 3 bases, with 14 bases sitting between them.

The genes are TRBV18 and TRBJ2-1, with 8 bases matching TRBD2. The junction had 9 bases not matched to a gene; V was cut back by 4 bases and J by 7 bases. CDR1 KGHSH and CDR2 LQKENI come from the germline V gene. This CDR3 contains 15 residues. The CDR3 nucleotides are TGTGCCAGCTCACTGGAGAGCGGGAGTTTAAATGAGCAGTTCTTC. As protein: CASSLESGSLNEQFF.

The table lists this clone with a few counts. This chain uses TRBV12-3 or TRBV12-4 with TRBJ2-7; possibly TRBD1 for D (5 bases). Between the trimmed V and J ends, which lost 1 base and 4 bases, there was a span of 8 bases. The length of the CDR3 is 13 residues. The CDR3 nucleotides read TGTGCCAGCAGTTTAGGGCCAGGGTACGAGCAGTACTTC. It is translated as CASSLGPGYEQYF.

The rearrangement links TRBV2 to TRBJ1-1; D call uncertain. Looked up from germline, CDR1 is SNHLY and CDR2 is FYNNEI. The germline V and J ends were trimmed by 7 bases and 1 base, with 16 bases remaining between them. This CDR3 is built from 15 residues. The CDR3 here is CASTRGPAGNTEAFF. DNA of the CDR3: TGTGCCAGCACCCGAGGGCCGGCAGGGAACACTGAAGCTTTCTTT.

This chain links TRBV11-2 with TRBJ2-5; D is ambiguous. Germline CDR1 reads SGHAT; CDR2 reads FQNNGV. The CDR3 has 14 residues. V lost 1 base to trimming and J lost 2 bases, with 8 bases between them. The CDR3 reads CASSLVPEQETQYF. The CDR3, as DNA: TGTGCCAGCAGCTTAGTGCCAGAACAAGAGACCCAGTACTTC.